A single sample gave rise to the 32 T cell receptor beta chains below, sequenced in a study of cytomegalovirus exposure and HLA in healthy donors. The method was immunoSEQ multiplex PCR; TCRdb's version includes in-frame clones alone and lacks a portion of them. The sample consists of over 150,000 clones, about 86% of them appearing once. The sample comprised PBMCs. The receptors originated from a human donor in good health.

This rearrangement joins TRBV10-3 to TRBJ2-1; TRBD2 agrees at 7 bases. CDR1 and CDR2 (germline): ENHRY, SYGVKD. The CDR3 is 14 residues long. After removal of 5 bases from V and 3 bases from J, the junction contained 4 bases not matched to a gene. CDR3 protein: CAISTAGVYNEQFF. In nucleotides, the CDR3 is TGTGCCATCAGTACGGCGGGGGTCTACAATGAGCAGTTCTTC.

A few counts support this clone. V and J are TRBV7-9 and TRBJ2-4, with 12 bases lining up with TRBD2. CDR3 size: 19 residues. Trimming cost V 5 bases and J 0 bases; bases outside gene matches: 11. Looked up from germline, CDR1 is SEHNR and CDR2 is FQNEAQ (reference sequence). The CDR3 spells CASSPGRLAGELAKNIQYF. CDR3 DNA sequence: TGTGCCAGCAGCCCCGGCAGACTAGCGGGGGAGTTAGCCAAAAACATTCAGTACTTC.

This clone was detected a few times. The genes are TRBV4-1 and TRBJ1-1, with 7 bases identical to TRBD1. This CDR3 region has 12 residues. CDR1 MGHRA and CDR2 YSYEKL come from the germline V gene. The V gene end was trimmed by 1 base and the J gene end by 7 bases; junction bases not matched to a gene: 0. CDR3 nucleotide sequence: TGCGCCAGCAGCCAAGGGACAGGTGAAGCTTTCTTT. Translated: CASSQGTGEAFF.

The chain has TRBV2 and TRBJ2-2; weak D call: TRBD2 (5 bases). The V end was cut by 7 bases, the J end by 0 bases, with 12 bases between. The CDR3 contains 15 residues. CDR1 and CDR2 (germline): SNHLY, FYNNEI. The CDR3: CASTGGLSNTGELFF. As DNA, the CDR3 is TGTGCCAGCACAGGAGGACTCTCGAACACCGGGGAGCTGTTTTTT.

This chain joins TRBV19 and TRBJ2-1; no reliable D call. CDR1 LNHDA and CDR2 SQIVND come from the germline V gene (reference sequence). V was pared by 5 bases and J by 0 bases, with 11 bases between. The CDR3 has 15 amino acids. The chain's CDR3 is CASSAAASSYNEQFF. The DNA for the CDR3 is TGTGCCAGTAGTGCCGCTGCGAGCTCCTACAATGAGCAGTTCTTC.

The CDR3 is CASAPFVTSLYGYTF. In nucleotides, the CDR3 is TGCGCCAGCGCCCCCTTTGTGACATCTCTCTATGGCTACACCTTC. The chain recombines TRBV4-3 with TRBJ1-2; no definite D call. Trimming took 8 bases from V and 4 from J, leaving 20 bases between them. This CDR3 is 15 amino acids long. CDR1 and CDR2 (germline): LGHNA, YSLEER.

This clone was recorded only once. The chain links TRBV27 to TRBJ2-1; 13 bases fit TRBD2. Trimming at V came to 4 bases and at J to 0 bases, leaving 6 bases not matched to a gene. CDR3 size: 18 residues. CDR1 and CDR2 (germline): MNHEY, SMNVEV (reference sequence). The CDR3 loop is CASSWTSGSPSSYNEQFF. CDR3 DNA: TGTGCCAGCAGTTGGACTAGCGGGAGCCCCAGCTCCTACAATGAGCAGTTCTTC.

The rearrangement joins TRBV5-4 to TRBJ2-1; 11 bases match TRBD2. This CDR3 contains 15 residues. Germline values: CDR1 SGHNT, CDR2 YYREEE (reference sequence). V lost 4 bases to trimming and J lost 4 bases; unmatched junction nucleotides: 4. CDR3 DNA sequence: TGTGCCAGCAGCGGGGGGACTAGCGGTTACAATGAGCAGTTCTTC. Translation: CASSGGTSGYNEQFF.

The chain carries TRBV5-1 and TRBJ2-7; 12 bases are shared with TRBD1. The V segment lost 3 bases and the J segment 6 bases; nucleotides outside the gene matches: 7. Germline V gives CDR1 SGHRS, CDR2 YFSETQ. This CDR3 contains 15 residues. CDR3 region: CASSSGTGGFGEQYF. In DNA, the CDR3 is TGCGCCAGCAGCTCCGGGACAGGGGGCTTCGGCGAGCAGTACTTC.

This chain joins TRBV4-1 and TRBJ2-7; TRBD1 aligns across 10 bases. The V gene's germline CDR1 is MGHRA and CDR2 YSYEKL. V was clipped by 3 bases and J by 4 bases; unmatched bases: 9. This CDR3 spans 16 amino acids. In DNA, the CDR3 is TGCGCCAGCAGCCAGGAGCCGGGACAGGGGTTGTACGAGCAGTACTTC. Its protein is CASSQEPGQGLYEQYF.

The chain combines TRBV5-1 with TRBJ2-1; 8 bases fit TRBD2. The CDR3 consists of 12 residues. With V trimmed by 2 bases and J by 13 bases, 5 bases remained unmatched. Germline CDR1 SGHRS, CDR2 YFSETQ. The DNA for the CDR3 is TGCGCCAGCAGCTTTCCTGGGACTAGTCAGTTCTTC. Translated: CASSFPGTSQFF.

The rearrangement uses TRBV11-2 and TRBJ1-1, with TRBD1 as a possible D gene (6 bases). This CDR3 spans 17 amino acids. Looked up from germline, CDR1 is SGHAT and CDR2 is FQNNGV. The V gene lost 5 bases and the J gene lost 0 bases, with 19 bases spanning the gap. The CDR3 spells CASSLHFRTELNTEAFF. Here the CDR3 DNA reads TGTGCCAGCAGCCTACATTTCAGGACAGAGTTGAACACTGAAGCTTTCTTT.

The CDR3 sequence is CASRTGQWNTEAFF. The CDR3 DNA reads as TGTGCCAGCAGAACGGGACAGTGGAACACTGAAGCTTTCTTT. The chain has TRBV28 and TRBJ1-1, with 7 nucleotides matching TRBD1. From germline, CDR1 is MDHEN and CDR2 SYDVKM. This CDR3 comprises 14 residues. The V gene end was trimmed by 6 bases and the J gene end by 1 base; junction bases not matched to a gene: 5.

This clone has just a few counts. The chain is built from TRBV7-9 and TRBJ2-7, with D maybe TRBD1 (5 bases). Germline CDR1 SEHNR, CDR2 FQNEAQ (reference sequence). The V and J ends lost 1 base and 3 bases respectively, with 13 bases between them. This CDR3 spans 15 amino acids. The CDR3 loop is CASSLEGIVFYEQYF. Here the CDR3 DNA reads TGTGCCAGCAGCTTAGAGGGGATCGTGTTCTACGAGCAGTACTTC.

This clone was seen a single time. CDR3 in DNA: TGTGCCAGCAGCGTAACGGCTAGCAAGCCGGAGCAGTTCTTC. The encoded protein is CASSVTASKPEQFF. This chain joins TRBV9 and TRBJ2-1; tentatively, D is TRBD2 (5 bases). The germline CDR1 and CDR2 sequences are SGDLS and YYNGEE. The CDR3 covers 14 residues. Trimming removed 1 base at V and 10 bases at J, with 15 bases between. Together with reference TRBV9 and TRBJ2-1, the CDR3 gives the full variable domain: DSGVTQTPKHLITATGQRVTLRCSPRSGDLSVYWYQQSLDQGLQFLIQYYNGEERAKGNILERFSAQQFPDLHSELNLSSLELGDSALYFCASSVTASKPEQFFGPGTRLTVL.

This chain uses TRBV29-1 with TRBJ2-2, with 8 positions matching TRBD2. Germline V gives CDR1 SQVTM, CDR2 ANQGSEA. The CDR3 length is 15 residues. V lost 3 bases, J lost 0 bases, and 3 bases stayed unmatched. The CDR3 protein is CSVEPGGANTGELFF. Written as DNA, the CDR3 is TGCAGCGTTGAGCCGGGGGGGGCGAACACCGGGGAGCTGTTTTTT.

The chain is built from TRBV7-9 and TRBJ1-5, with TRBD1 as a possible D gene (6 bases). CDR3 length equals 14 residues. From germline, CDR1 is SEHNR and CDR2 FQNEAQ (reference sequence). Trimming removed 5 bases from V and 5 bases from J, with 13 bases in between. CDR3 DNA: TGTGCCAGCAGCCTCCAGGGGCAGGATCAGCCCCAGCATTTT. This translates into CASSLQGQDQPQHF. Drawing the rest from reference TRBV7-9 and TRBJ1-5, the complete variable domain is DTGVSQNPRHKITKRGQNVTFRCDPISEHNRLYWYRQTLGQGPEFLTYFQNEAQLEKSRLLSDRFSAERPKGSFSTLEIQRTEQGDSAMYLCASSLQGQDQPQHFGDGTRLSIL.

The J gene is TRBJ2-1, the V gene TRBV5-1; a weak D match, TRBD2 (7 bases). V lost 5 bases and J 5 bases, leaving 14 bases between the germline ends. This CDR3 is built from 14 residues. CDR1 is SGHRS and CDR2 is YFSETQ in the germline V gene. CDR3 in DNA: TGCGCCAGCAGGGGGGCTAGCGGCCACAATGAGCAGTTCTTC. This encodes CASRGASGHNEQFF.

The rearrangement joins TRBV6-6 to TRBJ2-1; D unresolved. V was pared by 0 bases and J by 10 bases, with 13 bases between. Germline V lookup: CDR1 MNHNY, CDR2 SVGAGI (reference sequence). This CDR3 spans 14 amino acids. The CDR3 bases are TGTGCCAGCAGTTACTCGATGGGCCTTGAGGAGCAGTTCTTC. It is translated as CASSYSMGLEEQFF.

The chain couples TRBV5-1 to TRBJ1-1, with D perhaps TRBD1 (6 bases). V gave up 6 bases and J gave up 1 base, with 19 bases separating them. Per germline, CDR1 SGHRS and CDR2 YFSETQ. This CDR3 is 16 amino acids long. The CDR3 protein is CASTLRQGNPNTEAFF. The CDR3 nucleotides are TGCGCCAGCACCCTAAGGCAGGGGAACCCGAACACTGAAGCTTTCTTT.

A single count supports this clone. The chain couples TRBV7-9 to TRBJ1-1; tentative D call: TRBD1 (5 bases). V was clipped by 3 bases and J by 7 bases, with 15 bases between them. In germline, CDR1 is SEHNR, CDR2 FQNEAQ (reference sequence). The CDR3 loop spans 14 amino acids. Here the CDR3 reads CASSFPQGKSEAFF. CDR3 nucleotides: TGTGCCAGCAGCTTCCCTCAGGGTAAGAGTGAAGCTTTCTTT.

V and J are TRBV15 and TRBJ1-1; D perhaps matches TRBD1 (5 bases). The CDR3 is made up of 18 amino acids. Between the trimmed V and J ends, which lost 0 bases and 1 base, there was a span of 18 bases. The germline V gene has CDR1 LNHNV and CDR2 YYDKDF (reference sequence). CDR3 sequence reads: CATSREVPWGGRNTEAFF. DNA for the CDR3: TGTGCCACCAGCAGAGAGGTTCCTTGGGGGGGGAGGAACACTGAAGCTTTCTTT.

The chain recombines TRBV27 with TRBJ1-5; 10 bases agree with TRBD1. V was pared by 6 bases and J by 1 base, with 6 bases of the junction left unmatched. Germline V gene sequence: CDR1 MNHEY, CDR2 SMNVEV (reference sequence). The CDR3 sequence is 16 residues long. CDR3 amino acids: CASSSRDRGSNQPQHF. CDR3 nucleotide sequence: TGTGCCAGCAGCTCCCGGGACAGGGGAAGCAATCAGCCCCAGCATTTT.

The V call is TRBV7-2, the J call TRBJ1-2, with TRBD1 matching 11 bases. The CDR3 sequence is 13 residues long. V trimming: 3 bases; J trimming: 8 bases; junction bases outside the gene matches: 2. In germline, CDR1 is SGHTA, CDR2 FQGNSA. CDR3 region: CASSLDRGRGYTF. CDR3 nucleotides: TGTGCCAGCAGCTTGGACAGGGGGCGAGGCTACACCTTC.

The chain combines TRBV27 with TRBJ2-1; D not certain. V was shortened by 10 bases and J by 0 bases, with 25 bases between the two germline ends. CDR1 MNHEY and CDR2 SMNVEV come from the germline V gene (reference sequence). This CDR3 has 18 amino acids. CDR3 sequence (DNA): TGTGCCACCACCGCCCCTTCCGCCCTCGCAGTCTCCTACAATGAGCAGTTCTTC. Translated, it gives CATTAPSALAVSYNEQFF.

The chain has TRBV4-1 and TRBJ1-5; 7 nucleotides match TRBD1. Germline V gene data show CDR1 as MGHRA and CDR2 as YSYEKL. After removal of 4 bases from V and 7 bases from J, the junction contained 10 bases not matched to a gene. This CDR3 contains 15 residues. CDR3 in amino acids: CASSRLQGLGQPQHF. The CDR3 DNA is TGCGCCAGCAGCCGTTTACAGGGGTTAGGACAGCCCCAGCATTTT.

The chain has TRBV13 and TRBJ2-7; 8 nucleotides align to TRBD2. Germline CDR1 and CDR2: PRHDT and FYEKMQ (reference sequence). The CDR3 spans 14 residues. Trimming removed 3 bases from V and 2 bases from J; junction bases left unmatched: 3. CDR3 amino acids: CASSFGSGAYEQYF. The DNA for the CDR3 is TGTGCCAGCAGCTTCGGTAGCGGGGCCTACGAGCAGTACTTC.

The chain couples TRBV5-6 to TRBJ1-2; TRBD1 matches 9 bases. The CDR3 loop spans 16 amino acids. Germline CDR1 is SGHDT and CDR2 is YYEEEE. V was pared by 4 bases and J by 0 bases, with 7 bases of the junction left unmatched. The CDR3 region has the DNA TGTGCCAGCAGCCTCGGGACAGGGTCATCTAACTATGGCTACACCTTC. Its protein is CASSLGTGSSNYGYTF.

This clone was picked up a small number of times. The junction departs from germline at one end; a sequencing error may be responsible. The CDR3 sequence: CTSSLGTGQASHEQYF. The CDR3 DNA sequence: TGTACCAGCAGCTTGGGGACGGGACAGGCGTCCCACGAGCAGTACTTC. V is TRBV5-4 and J is TRBJ2-7, with 8 bases that match TRBD1. CDR1 and CDR2 from the germline V gene are SGHNT and YYREEE (reference sequence). The CDR3 is 16 residues long. Filled out from reference TRBV5-4 and TRBJ2-7, the complete variable domain reads ETGVTQSPTHLIKTRGQQVTLRCSSQSGHNTVSWYQQALGQGPQFIFQYYREEENGRGNFPPRFSGLQFPNYSSELNVNALELDDSALYLCTSSLGTGQASHEQYFGPGTRLTVT.

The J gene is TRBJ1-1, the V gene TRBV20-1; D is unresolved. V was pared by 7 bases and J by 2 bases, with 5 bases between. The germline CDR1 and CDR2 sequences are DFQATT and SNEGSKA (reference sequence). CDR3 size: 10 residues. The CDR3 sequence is CSVRNTEAFF. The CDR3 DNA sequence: TGCAGTGTCAGAAACACTGAAGCTTTCTTT.

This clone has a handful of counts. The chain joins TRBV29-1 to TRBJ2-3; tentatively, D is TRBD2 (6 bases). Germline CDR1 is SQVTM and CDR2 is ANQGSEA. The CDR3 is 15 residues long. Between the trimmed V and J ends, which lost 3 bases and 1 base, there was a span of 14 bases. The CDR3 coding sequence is TGCAGCGTTGACCTTGGGCGGGGAGGCACAGATACGCAGTATTTT. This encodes CSVDLGRGGTDTQYF.

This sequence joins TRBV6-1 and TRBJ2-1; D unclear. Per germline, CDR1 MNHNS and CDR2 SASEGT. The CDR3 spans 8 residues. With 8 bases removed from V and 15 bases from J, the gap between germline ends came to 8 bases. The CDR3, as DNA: TGTGCCAGCCCCACGGGGTTCTTC. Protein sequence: CASPTGFF.